This TCR beta chain was identified in a study of blood T cell repertoires in COVID-19. Study-level information: The origin of the acute and convalescent COVID-19 samples was the United States, Italy and Spain.

Authors' analysis steps: Using reference gene primer amplification, nucleated cell counts were estimated. Using immunoSEQ multiplex PCR, the repertoire was profiled, and TCRdb retains in-frame clones only, with some absent. V, J and clone size are taken as reported in that table, and D and trimming were inferred from the DNA itself. The top ten hold about 15% of the sample, which has approximately 90,000 clones, about 89% seen once. Per the germline V gene, CDR1 is MDHEN and CDR2 is SYDVKM. Trimming took 2 bases from V and 4 from J, leaving 8 bases between them. This CDR3 spans 13 amino acids. The sample was peripheral blood. The chain employs TRBV28 and TRBJ1-2; D not resolved. The sequence was obtained from a human donor in a cohort sampled during active COVID-19. The CDR3 here is CASSLPRLYGYTF. The CDR3 bases are TGTGCCAGCAGTTTACCGCGCCTCTATGGCTACACCTTC.